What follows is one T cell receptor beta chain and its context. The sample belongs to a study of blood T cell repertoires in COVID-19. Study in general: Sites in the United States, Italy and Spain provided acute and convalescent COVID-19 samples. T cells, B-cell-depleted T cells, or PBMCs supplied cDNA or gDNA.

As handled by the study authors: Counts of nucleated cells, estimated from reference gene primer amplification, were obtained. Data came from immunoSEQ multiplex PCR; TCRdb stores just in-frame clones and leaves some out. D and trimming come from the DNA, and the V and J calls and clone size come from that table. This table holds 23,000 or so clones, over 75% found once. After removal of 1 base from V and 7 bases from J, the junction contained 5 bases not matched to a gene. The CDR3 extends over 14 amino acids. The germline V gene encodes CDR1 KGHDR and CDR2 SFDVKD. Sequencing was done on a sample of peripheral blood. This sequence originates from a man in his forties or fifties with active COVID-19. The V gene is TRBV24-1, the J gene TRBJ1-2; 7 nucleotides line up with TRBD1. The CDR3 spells CATSDFTGAGGYTF. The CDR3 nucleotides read TGTGCCACCAGTGATTTCACAGGGGCCGGTGGCTACACCTTC.